In its sample, the clone carrying this T cell receptor (beta chain) was seen a few times. This entry comes from a study of blood T cell repertoires in COVID-19. Original handling: Amplifying reference gene primers gave estimates of nucleated cell counts. Clones were read by immunoSEQ multiplex PCR, and TCRdb kept only the in-frame ones, dropping some. V and J calls and clone size follow that table, whereas D and trimming were derived from the DNA. The data contain about 300,000 clones, about nine tenths of them seen just once; the ten biggest clones take up 3.5% to 5%. The sequencing input was PBMCs or T cells enriched from blood (not recorded which). This TCR derives from a man aged 25-45 years who had recovered from COVID-19.

CDR3 residues: CASSHGTGIGSPLHF. The CDR3 DNA reads as TGTGCCAGCAGCCACGGGACAGGGATAGGTTCACCCCTCCACTTT. J is TRBJ1-6 and V is TRBV27, with 9 bases identical to TRBD1. J lost 9 bases, V lost 6 bases, and 9 bases had no gene match. This CDR3 has 15 amino acids. CDR1 MNHEY and CDR2 SMNVEV come from the germline V gene (reference sequence).